Described below is a single T cell receptor (beta chain) sequence and its context. V was shortened by 4 bases and J by 10 bases, with 19 bases between the two germline ends. The CDR3 has 14 residues. Germline CDR1 SGHTA, CDR2 FQGNSA. Clones were read by immunoSEQ multiplex PCR, and TCRdb kept only the in-frame ones, dropping some. The repertoire holds about 310,000 clones, with 85% to 90% as singletons. Clinical history reported by participants formed the basis on which cohorts were assigned. All recovered Cohort 3 donors got two negative PCRs, got clearance, or saw symptom resolution. The sample is drawn from a study of blood T cell repertoires in COVID-19. Study background: PBMCs, B-cell-depleted T cells, or T cells provided the cDNA or gDNA that made up the material.

This sequence was found in a woman younger than 45 who had recovered from COVID-19. The sample taken for sequencing was PBMCs or T cells enriched from blood (not recorded which). V usage is TRBV7-2 and J usage is TRBJ1-1, with D possibly matching TRBD1 (6 bases). DNA of the CDR3: TGTGCCAGCAGCTCACAGGGAATTGGGGTGGGAGCTTTCTTT. This gives the protein CASSSQGIGVGAFF.